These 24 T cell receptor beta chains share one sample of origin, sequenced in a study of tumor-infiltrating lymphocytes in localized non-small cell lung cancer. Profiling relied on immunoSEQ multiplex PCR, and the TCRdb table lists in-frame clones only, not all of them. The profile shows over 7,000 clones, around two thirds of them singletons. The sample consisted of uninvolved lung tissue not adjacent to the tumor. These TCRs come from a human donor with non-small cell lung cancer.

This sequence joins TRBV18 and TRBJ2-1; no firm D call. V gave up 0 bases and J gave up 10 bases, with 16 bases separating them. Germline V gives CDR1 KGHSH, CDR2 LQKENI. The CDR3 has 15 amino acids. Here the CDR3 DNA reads TGTGCCAGCTCACCACCCCCCGGTACCGGCTCGGAGCAGTTCTTC. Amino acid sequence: CASSPPPGTGSEQFF.

This chain's CDR3 is CASSLGSALNTEAFF. CDR3 bases: TGTGCCAGCTCACTTGGGTCCGCCCTTAACACTGAAGCTTTCTTT. The chain combines TRBV18 with TRBJ1-1, with D unresolved. The CDR3 extends over 15 amino acids. V was cut by 4 bases and J by 2 bases, with 14 bases left in between. CDR1 is KGHSH, CDR2 LQKENI, per germline.

DNA of the CDR3: TGTGCCAGCAGCGTTACCCTGCGGGAGACCCAGTACTTC. Protein product: CASSVTLRETQYF. This chain uses TRBV9 with TRBJ2-5, with D uncertain. V was clipped by 2 bases and J by 5 bases, with 10 bases between them. Looked up from germline, CDR1 is SGDLS and CDR2 is YYNGEE. CDR3 length: 13 residues.

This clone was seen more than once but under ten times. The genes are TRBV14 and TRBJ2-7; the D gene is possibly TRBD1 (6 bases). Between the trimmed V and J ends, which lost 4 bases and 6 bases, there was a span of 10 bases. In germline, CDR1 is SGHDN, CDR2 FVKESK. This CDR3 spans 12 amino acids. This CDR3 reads CASSPTGIEQYF. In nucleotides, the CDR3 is TGTGCCAGCAGCCCCACAGGGATCGAGCAGTACTTC.

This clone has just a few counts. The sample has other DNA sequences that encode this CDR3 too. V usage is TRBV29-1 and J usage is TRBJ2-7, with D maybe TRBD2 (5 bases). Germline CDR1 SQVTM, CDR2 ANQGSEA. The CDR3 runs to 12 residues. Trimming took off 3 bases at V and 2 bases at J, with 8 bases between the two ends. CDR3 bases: TGCAGCGTTGAGGACGGGACCTACGAGCAGTACTTC. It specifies CSVEDGTYEQYF.

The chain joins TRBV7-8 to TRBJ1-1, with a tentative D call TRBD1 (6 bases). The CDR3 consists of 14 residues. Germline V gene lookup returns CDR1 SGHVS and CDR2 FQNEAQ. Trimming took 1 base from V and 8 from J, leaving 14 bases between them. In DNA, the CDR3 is TGTGCCAGCAGCTTAGAAATCCAGGGGTCGGAAGCTTTCTTT. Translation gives CASSLEIQGSEAFF.

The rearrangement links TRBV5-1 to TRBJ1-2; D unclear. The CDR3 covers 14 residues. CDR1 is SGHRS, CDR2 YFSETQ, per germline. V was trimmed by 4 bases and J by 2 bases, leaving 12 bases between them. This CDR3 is CASSLDIANYGYTF. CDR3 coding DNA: TGCGCCAGCAGCCTCGACATTGCGAACTATGGCTACACCTTC. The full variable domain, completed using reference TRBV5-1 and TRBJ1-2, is KAGVTQTPRYLIKTRGQQVTLSCSPISGHRSVSWYQQTPGQGLQFLFEYFSETQRNKGNFPGRFSGRQFSNSRSEMNVSTLELGDSALYLCASSLDIANYGYTFGSGTRLTVV.

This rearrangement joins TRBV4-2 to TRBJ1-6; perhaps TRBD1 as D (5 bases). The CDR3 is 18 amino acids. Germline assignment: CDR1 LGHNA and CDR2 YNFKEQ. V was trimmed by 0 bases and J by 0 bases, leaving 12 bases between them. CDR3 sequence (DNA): TGTGCCAGCAGCCAAGATGAAGGGGCCCGCTCCTATAATTCACCCCTCCACTTT. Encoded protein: CASSQDEGARSYNSPLHF.

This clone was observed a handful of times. CDR3 in DNA: TGCAGCGTTGTTGGGAACACTGAAGCTTTCTTT. It codes for CSVVGNTEAFF. The chain uses TRBV29-1 and TRBJ1-1; D call uncertain. This CDR3 is built from 11 residues. Germline CDR1 SQVTM, CDR2 ANQGSEA. The V end lost 4 bases, the J end lost 1 base, and 4 bases lay between the germline ends.

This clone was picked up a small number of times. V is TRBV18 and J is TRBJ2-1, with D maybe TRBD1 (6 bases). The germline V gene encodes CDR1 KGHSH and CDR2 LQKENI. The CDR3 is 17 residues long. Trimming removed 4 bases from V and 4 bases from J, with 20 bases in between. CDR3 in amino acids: CASSRLQPGHPYNEQFF. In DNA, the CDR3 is TGTGCCAGCTCACGACTTCAACCGGGACACCCTTACAATGAGCAGTTCTTC. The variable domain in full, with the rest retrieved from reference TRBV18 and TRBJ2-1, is NAGVMQNPRHLVRRRGQEARLRCSPMKGHSHVYWYRQLPEEGLKFMVYLQKENIIDESGMPKERFSAEFPKEGPSILRIQQVVRGDSAAYFCASSRLQPGHPYNEQFFGPGTRLTVL.

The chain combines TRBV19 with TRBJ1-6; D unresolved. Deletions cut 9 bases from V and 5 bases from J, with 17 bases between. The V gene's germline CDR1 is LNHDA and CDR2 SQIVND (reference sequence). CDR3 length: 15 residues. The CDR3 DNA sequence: TGTGCCAGCAAACTGTCCCCTGCCAATAATTCACCCCTCCACTTT. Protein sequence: CASKLSPANNSPLHF.

The CDR3 DNA is TGTGCCTGGGTTTCTACGGGCTCCTATAATTCACCCCTCCACTTT. The encoded protein is CAWVSTGSYNSPLHF. The rearrangement joins TRBV30 to TRBJ1-6; D gene ambiguous. V was pared by 5 bases and J by 0 bases, with 11 bases between. This CDR3 is built from 15 residues. CDR1 GTSNPN and CDR2 SVGIG come from the germline V gene (reference sequence).

This CDR3 is CASSPYSGNTIYF. The CDR3 DNA follows: TGTGCCAGCAGTCCCTACTCTGGAAACACCATATATTTT. The genes are TRBV9 and TRBJ1-3; the D is unclear. Per germline, CDR1 SGDLS and CDR2 YYNGEE. Trimming pared 5 bases from V and 0 bases from J, leaving 6 bases between. This CDR3 is 13 amino acids long.

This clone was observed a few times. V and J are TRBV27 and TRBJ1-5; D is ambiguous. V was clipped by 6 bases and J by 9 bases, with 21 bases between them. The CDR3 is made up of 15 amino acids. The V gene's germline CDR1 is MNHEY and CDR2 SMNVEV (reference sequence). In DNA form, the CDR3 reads TGTGCCAGCAGCTTAGACGGGTTGGGGTCCCGGCCCCAGCATTTT. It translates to CASSLDGLGSRPQHF.

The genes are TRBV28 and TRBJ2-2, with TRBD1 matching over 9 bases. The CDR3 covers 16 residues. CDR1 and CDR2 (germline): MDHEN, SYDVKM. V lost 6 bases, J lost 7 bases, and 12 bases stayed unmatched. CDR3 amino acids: CASSPTGTGRDGELFF. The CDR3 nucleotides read TGTGCCAGCAGCCCTACCGGGACAGGGAGGGACGGGGAGCTGTTTTTT. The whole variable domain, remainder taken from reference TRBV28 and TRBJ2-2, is DVKVTQSSRYLVKRTGEKVFLECVQDMDHENMFWYRQDPGLGLRLIYFSYDVKMKEKGDIPEGYSVSREKKERFSLILESASTNQTSMYLCASSPTGTGRDGELFFGEGSRLTVL.

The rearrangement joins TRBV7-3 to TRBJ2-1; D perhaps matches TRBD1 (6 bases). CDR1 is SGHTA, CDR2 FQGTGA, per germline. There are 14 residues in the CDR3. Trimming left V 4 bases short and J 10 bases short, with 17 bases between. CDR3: CASSSGQTAGEQFF. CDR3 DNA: TGTGCCAGCAGCTCCGGACAGACGGCAGGGGAGCAGTTCTTC. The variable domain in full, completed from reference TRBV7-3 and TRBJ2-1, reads GAGVSQTPSNKVTEKGKYVELRCDPISGHTALYWYRQSLGQGPEFLIYFQGTGAADDSGLPNDRFFAVRPEGSVSTLKIQRTERGDSAVYLCASSSGQTAGEQFFGPGTRLTVL.

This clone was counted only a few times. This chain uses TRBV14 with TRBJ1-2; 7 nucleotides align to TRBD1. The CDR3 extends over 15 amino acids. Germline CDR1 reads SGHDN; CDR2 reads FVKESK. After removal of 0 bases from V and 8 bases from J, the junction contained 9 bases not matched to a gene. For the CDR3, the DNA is TGTGCCAGCAGCCAAGATAGGAGGGGGCGAGAAGGCTACACCTTC. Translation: CASSQDRRGREGYTF.

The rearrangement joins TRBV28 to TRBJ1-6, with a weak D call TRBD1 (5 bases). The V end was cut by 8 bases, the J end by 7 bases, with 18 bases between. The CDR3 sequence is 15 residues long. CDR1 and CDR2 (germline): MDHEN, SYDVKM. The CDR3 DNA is TGTGCCAGCGTCTCTCTAGGGGTTGGGAATTCACCCCTCCACTTT. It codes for CASVSLGVGNSPLHF.

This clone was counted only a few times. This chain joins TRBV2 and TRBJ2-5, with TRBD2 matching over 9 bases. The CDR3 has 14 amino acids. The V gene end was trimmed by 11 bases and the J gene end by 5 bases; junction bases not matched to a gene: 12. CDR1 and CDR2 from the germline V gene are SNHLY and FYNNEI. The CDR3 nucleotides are TGTGCCGGCGCGGCCTTAGCGGGGGCGGAGACCCAGTACTTC. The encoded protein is CAGAALAGAETQYF.

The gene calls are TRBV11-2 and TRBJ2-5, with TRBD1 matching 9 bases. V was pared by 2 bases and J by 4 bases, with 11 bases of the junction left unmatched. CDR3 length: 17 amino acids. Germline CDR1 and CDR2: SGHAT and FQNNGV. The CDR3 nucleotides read TGTGCCAGCAGCTTAATTACAGGGGGCTCCACCGGAGAGACCCAGTACTTC. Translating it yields CASSLITGGSTGETQYF.

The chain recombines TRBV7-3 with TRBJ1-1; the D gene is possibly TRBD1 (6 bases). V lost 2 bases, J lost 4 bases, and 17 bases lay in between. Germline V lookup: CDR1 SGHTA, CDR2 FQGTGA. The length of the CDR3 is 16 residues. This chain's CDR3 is CASSLVGIQGATEAFF. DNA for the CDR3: TGTGCCAGCAGCTTAGTGGGGATACAGGGTGCCACTGAAGCTTTCTTT.

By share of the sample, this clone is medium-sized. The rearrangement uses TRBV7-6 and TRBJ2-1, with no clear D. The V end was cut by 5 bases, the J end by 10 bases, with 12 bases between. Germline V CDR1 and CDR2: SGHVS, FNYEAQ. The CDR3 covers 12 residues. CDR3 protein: CASSPPLGEQFF. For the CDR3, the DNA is TGTGCCAGCAGCCCGCCTCTGGGAGAGCAGTTCTTC.

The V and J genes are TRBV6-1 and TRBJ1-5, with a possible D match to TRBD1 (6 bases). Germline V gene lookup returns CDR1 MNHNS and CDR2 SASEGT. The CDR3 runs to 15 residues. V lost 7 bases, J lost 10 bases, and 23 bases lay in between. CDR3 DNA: TGTGCCAGCACCGAATCGACAGGTAGAGGGGAACCCCAGCATTTT. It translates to CASTESTGRGEPQHF.

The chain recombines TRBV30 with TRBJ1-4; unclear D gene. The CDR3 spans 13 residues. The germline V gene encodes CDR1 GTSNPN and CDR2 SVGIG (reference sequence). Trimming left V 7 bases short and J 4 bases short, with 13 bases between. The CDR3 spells CAYSPLGNEKLFF. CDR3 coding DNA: TGTGCCTACTCCCCTCTTGGTAATGAAAAACTGTTTTTT.